A single sample gave rise to the 19 T cell receptor beta chains below, sequenced in a study of blood T cell repertoires in COVID-19. The repertoire was sequenced with immunoSEQ multiplex PCR; TCRdb's copy has only in-frame clones and lacks some. The table shows about 280,000 clones, with just under 90% occurring only once. The sample comprised PBMCs or T cells enriched from blood (not recorded which). Receptors originate from a woman aged 55 to 70 who had recovered from COVID-19.

V gene TRBV7-3 combines with J gene TRBJ2-1, with a tentative D call TRBD2 (6 bases). The CDR3 has 13 amino acids. V shed 5 bases and J shed 9 bases, with 14 bases lying between them. Germline assignment: CDR1 SGHTA and CDR2 FQGTGA. CDR3 loop: CASSPQEGAEQFF. CDR3 nucleotides: TGTGCCAGCAGCCCCCAGGAGGGCGCTGAGCAGTTCTTC.

The chain joins TRBV19 to TRBJ2-1; D perhaps matches TRBD2 (5 bases). The length of the CDR3 is 13 residues. V was clipped by 7 bases and J by 7 bases, with 14 bases between them. Germline CDR1 LNHDA, CDR2 SQIVND (reference sequence). CDR3 in amino acids: CASTHGGRNEQFF. CDR3 in DNA: TGTGCCAGTACCCATGGTGGGAGAAATGAGCAGTTCTTC.

The rearrangement links TRBV19 to TRBJ1-5; D is unresolved. The V gene's germline CDR1 is LNHDA and CDR2 SQIVND (reference sequence). CDR3 length equals 14 residues. V lost 6 bases to trimming and J lost 0 bases, with 9 bases between them. The DNA for the CDR3 is TGTGCCAGTAGGATTTACTCTAGCAATCAGCCCCAGCATTTT. Its translation is CASRIYSSNQPQHF.

The V gene is TRBV6-5, the J gene TRBJ2-1; 11 bases match TRBD2. The CDR3 sequence is 15 residues long. CDR1 MNHEY and CDR2 SVGAGI come from the germline V gene. J was trimmed by 3 bases and V by 7 bases; bases with no gene match: 5. In DNA form, the CDR3 reads TGTGCCAGCATTCTACTAGCGGGAGTCTACAATGAGCAGTTCTTC. This translates into CASILLAGVYNEQFF.

The chain uses TRBV7-9 and TRBJ2-2; weak D call: TRBD2 (6 bases). The germline CDR1 and CDR2 sequences are SEHNR and FQNEAQ (reference sequence). The CDR3 has 14 residues. The V end was cut by 6 bases, the J end by 0 bases, with 8 bases between. CDR3 sequence (DNA): TGTGCCAGCAGGGGGACTGCGAACACCGGGGAGCTGTTTTTT. Its protein is CASRGTANTGELFF.

This chain joins TRBV7-8 and TRBJ1-5; D unresolved. The CDR3 loop spans 13 amino acids. Germline V gene lookup returns CDR1 SGHVS and CDR2 FQNEAQ. Between the trimmed V and J ends, which lost 0 bases and 7 bases, there was a span of 7 bases. For the CDR3, the DNA is TGTGCCAGCAGCTTAGCGTCGTTCCAGCCCCAGCATTTT. This gives the protein CASSLASFQPQHF.

This clone appeared a few times. The rearrangement uses TRBV10-1 and TRBJ2-1, with 10 nucleotides matching TRBD2. The V gene's germline CDR1 is WNHNN and CDR2 SYGVQD (reference sequence). The junction had 3 bases not matched to a gene; V was cut back by 4 bases and J by 6 bases. The CDR3 covers 14 residues. DNA of the CDR3: TGCGCCAGCAGTGTACTAGCGGGAACCAATGAGCAGTTCTTC. Translating it yields CASSVLAGTNEQFF.

The gene calls are TRBV5-4 and TRBJ2-1; TRBD1 might be the D (6 bases). Germline CDR1 reads SGHNT; CDR2 reads YYREEE (reference sequence). The CDR3 consists of 14 residues. The CDR3: CATSWYQGLNEQFF. As DNA, the CDR3 is TGTGCTACATCCTGGTACCAGGGGCTCAATGAGCAGTTCTTC.

The V and J genes are TRBV28 and TRBJ1-6; tentatively, D is TRBD1 (6 bases). The ends were cut back, 7 bases at V and 8 bases at J, with 15 bases in the middle. The CDR3 loop spans 14 amino acids. Germline V gene sequence: CDR1 MDHEN, CDR2 SYDVKM. The CDR3 DNA follows: TGTGCCAGCACAACAGGGTTTGGTGATTCACCCCTCCACTTT. The encoded protein is CASTTGFGDSPLHF. Based on the CDR3 plus reference TRBV28 and TRBJ1-6, the full variable domain is DVKVTQSSRYLVKRTGEKVFLECVQDMDHENMFWYRQDPGLGLRLIYFSYDVKMKEKGDIPEGYSVSREKKERFSLILESASTNQTSMYLCASTTGFGDSPLHFGNGTRLTVT.

The J gene is TRBJ2-1, the V gene TRBV19; 7 bases are shared with TRBD1. Germline V gene sequence: CDR1 LNHDA, CDR2 SQIVND (reference sequence). The CDR3 has 14 amino acids. Trimming took 3 bases from V and 7 from J; bases not matched to a gene: 6. The CDR3 sequence is CASSMRGLGNEQFF. The CDR3 bases are TGTGCCAGTAGTATGAGGGGGCTCGGGAATGAGCAGTTCTTC.

The chain combines TRBV30 with TRBJ1-4; D gene uncertain. Trimming shortened V by 4 bases and J by 7 bases, and 22 bases separated the two germline ends. Germline assignment: CDR1 GTSNPN and CDR2 SVGIG (reference sequence). The CDR3 has 16 residues. The CDR3: CAWTPLGSSVGEKLFF. The CDR3 DNA sequence: TGTGCCTGGACTCCTCTAGGAAGCAGTGTGGGTGAAAAACTGTTTTTT.

This clone was seen ten or more times. The same CDR3 also results from other DNA sequences found in this sample. The chain couples TRBV2 to TRBJ2-3; TRBD1 matches 9 bases. V dropped 4 bases and J dropped 1; count of bases not matched to a gene: 3. The length of the CDR3 is 15 residues. Germline V gives CDR1 SNHLY, CDR2 FYNNEI. DNA for the CDR3: TGTGCCAGCAGTGTAAGGACAGGGGGCACAGATACGCAGTATTTT. Translated: CASSVRTGGTDTQYF.

The chain recombines TRBV28 with TRBJ2-7; 8 nucleotides align to TRBD2. The germline V gene has CDR1 MDHEN and CDR2 SYDVKM. This CDR3 spans 14 amino acids. V shed 3 bases, J shed 2 bases, and the junction held 3 bases outside the gene matches. In nucleotides, the CDR3 is TGTGCCAGCAGTTTCTTAGCGGGAACCTACGAGCAGTACTTC. Translating gives CASSFLAGTYEQYF.

This clone was observed a single time. The chain employs TRBV28 and TRBJ2-4, with 8 bases aligning to TRBD1. The CDR3 sequence is 16 residues long. Germline V gene sequence: CDR1 MDHEN, CDR2 SYDVKM. The V gene end was trimmed by 5 bases and the J gene end by 1 base; junction bases not matched to a gene: 7. The CDR3 sequence is CASSPRTGRAKNIQYF. In DNA, the CDR3 is TGTGCCAGCAGTCCCCGGACAGGGCGCGCCAAAAACATTCAGTACTTC.

The J gene is TRBJ2-7, the V gene TRBV6-5; the match to TRBD1 covers 10 bases. J was trimmed by 7 bases and V by 6 bases; bases with no gene match: 12. Per germline, CDR1 MNHEY and CDR2 SVGAGI. CDR3 size: 15 residues. The CDR3, as DNA: TGTGCCAGCAGAAAAGTCGGGACAGGGGCTGTTGAGCAGTACTTC. Translating it yields CASRKVGTGAVEQYF.

The chain links TRBV30 to TRBJ2-1; D perhaps matches TRBD2 (6 bases). This CDR3 has 14 residues. The ends were cut back, 5 bases at V and 4 bases at J, with 15 bases in the middle. CDR1 is GTSNPN, CDR2 SVGIG, per germline (reference sequence). The DNA of the CDR3 is TGTGCCTGGGACCGACCCGGGGGATACAATGAGCAGTTCTTC. This encodes CAWDRPGGYNEQFF.

The rearrangement links TRBV2 to TRBJ2-7, with 7 bases that match TRBD2. Germline CDR1 reads SNHLY; CDR2 reads FYNNEI. The CDR3 loop spans 13 amino acids. V lost 8 bases, J lost 2 bases, and 6 bases stayed unmatched. CDR3 in amino acids: CASRGVGPYEQYF. The CDR3 DNA reads TGTGCCAGCCGGGGGGTAGGACCCTACGAGCAGTACTTC.

This clone was seen a single time. The CDR3 DNA is TGTGCCAGCAGCTTTTGGGCACATCAGAACACTGAAGCTTTCTTT. Translating gives CASSFWAHQNTEAFF. The V gene is TRBV5-6, the J gene TRBJ1-1; the D is unclear. Germline V gene lookup returns CDR1 SGHDT and CDR2 YYEEEE. Trimming took 2 bases from V and 1 from J, leaving 12 bases between them. This CDR3 is 15 amino acids long.

The chain joins TRBV30 to TRBJ2-6; D not resolved. The CDR3 has 17 residues. Germline V gene lookup returns CDR1 GTSNPN and CDR2 SVGIG (reference sequence). Trimming removed 5 bases from V and 2 bases from J, with 19 bases in between. The CDR3 DNA is TGTGCCTGGTTGCGAGGAAAACTCTCTCCTGGGGCCAACGTCCTGACTTTC. Amino acids: CAWLRGKLSPGANVLTF.